This T cell receptor (beta chain) derives from a study of CD8 T cells in ankylosing spondylitis. Between the trimmed V and J ends, which lost 3 bases and 5 bases, there was a span of 13 bases. This CDR3 spans 15 amino acids. Germline V CDR1 and CDR2: KGHDR, SFDVKD. From the 5' RACE reads, TCRdb called clonotypes with MiXCR, one entry per CDR3 protein. Of hundreds of thousands of distinct CDR3 sequences in the sample, roughly 32% were seen once. This TCR came from a male donor with ankylosing spondylitis or in good health (not recorded which). Sequencing used blood, either unsorted or a sorted T cell fraction (not recorded which). The rearrangement links TRBV24-1 to TRBJ2-1; tentatively, D is TRBD1 (5 bases). The CDR3 protein is CATSDIRTTNNEQFF. CDR3 nucleotide sequence: TGTGCCACCAGTGATATACGGACAACCAACAATGAGCAGTTCTTC.